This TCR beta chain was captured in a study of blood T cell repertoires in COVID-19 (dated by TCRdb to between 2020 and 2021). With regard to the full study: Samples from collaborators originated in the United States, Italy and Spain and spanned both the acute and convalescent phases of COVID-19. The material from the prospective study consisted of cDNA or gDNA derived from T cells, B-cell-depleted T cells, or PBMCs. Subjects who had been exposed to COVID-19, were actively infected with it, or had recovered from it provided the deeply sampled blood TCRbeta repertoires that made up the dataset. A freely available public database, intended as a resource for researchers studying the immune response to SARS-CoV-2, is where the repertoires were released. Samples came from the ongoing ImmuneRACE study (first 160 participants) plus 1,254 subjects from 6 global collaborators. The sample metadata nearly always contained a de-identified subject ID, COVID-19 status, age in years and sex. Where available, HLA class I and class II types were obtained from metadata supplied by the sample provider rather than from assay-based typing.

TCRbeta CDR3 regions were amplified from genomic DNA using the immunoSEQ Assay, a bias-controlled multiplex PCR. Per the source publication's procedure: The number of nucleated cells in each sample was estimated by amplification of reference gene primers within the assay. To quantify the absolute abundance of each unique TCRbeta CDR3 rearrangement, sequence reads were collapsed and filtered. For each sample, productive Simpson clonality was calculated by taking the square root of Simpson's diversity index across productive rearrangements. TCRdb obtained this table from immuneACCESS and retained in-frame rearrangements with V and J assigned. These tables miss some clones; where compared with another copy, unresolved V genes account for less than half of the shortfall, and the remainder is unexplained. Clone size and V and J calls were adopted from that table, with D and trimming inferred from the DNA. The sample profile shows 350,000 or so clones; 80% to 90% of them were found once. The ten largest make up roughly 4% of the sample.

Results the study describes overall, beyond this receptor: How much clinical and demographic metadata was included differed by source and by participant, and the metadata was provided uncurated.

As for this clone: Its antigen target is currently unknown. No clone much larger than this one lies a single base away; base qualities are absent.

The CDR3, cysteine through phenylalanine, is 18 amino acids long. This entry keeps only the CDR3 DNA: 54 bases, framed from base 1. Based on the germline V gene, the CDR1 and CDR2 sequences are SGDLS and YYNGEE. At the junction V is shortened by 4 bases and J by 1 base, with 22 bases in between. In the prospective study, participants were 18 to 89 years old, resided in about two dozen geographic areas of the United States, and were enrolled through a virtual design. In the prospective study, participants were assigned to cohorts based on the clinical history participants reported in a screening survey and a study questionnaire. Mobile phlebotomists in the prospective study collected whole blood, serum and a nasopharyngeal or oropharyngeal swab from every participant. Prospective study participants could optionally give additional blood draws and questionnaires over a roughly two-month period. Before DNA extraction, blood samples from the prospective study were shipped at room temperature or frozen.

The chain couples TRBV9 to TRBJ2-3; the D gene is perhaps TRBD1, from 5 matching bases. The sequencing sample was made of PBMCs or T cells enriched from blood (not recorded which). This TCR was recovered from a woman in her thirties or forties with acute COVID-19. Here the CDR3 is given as CASSYLPNMQGGTDTQYF. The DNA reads TGTGCCAGCAGCTACTTACCGAATATGCAGGGCGGCACAGATACGCAGTATTTT.